Listed below are T cell receptor beta chains from one sample, sequenced in a study of T cells in Graves' hyperthyroidism and ophthalmopathy. TCRdb recomputed calls from the multiplex PCR reads with MiXCR, one row per CDR3 protein. Seen here are around 190,000 distinct CDR3 sequences, over 15% observed once, and the top ten hold roughly 30%. Sequenced sample: blood. The receptors were sampled from a woman between 45 and 65 years old with Graves' hyperthyroidism. Each CDR3 is given with its conserved first and last residue. Each record gives: D gene, clone size, V gene, J gene, CDR3 DNA, CDR3 protein. The D gene is left open where the match is weak. A row's size may be missing; if present it is once, few, many or a size class.

D gene: -
clone size: many
V gene: TRBV2
J gene: TRBJ2-7
CDR3 DNA: TGTGCCAGCAGGCTGGACCCGCCACAGTACTTC
CDR3 protein: CASRLDPPQYF

D gene: -
clone size: many
V gene: TRBV4-1
J gene: TRBJ1-4
CDR3 DNA: TGCGCCAGCAGCGGCAGGGCGAGGTGGGCTAATGAAAAACTGTTTTTT
CDR3 protein: CASSGRARWANEKLFF

D gene: -
clone size: -
V gene: TRBV7-9
J gene: TRBJ1-5
CDR3 DNA: TGTGCCAGCAGCTTAGGGGACCGGAGCAATCAGCCCCAGCATTTT
CDR3 protein: CASSLGDRSNQPQHF

D gene: -
clone size: -
V gene: TRBV11-3
J gene: TRBJ2-3
CDR3 DNA: TGTGCCAGCAGCTTAGTAGGTGGTGCAGCAGATACGCAGTATTTT
CDR3 protein: CASSLVGGAADTQYF

D gene: -
clone size: few
V gene: TRBV28
J gene: TRBJ2-7
CDR3 DNA: TGTGCCAGCAGTTCGCCGGTTGGGCAGCGATACGAGCAGTACTTC
CDR3 protein: CASSSPVGQRYEQYF

D gene: TRBD2
clone size: many
V gene: TRBV2
J gene: TRBJ2-3
CDR3 DNA: TGTGCCAGCAGTCCACTAGCGGGGGGGCCTTTGAATACGCAGTATTTT
CDR3 protein: CASSPLAGGPLNTQYF

D gene: TRBD2
clone size: many
V gene: TRBV6-1
J gene: TRBJ2-7
CDR3 DNA: TGTGCCAGCAGTAAGAGCGGGGCCTACGAGCAGTACTTC
CDR3 protein: CASSKSGAYEQYF

D gene: -
clone size: many
V gene: TRBV6-5
J gene: TRBJ1-2
CDR3 DNA: TGTGCCAGCAGTTACTCGGGGACACAGCTTCGTGGGGGCTACACCTTC
CDR3 protein: CASSYSGTQLRGGYTF

D gene: -
clone size: many
V gene: TRBV4-1
J gene: TRBJ1-5
CDR3 DNA: TGCGCCAGCAGCCAAGGGCTTGGAGGAAACCAGCCCCAGCATTTT
CDR3 protein: CASSQGLGGNQPQHF

D gene: TRBD1
clone size: few
V gene: TRBV4-1
J gene: TRBJ1-1
CDR3 DNA: TGCGCCAGCAGCCAAGGACTCTGGACAGGGAGGGCCACTGAAGCTTTCTTT
CDR3 protein: CASSQGLWTGRATEAFF

D gene: TRBD2
clone size: many
V gene: TRBV7-9
J gene: TRBJ2-1
CDR3 DNA: TGTGCCAGCAGCTTCGGGACTAGCGGGGGGGCGGGGTTCTTC
CDR3 protein: CASSFGTSGGAGFF

D gene: -
clone size: -
V gene: TRBV7-2
J gene: TRBJ2-3
CDR3 DNA: TGTGCCAGCAGCAAGATCGCGGCGGTAGATACGCAGTATTTT
CDR3 protein: CASSKIAAVDTQYF

D gene: -
clone size: many
V gene: TRBV12-3/TRBV12-4
J gene: TRBJ1-3
CDR3 DNA: TGTGCCAGCACCCCTTGGGAGGGCAGCTCTGGAAACACCATATATTTT
CDR3 protein: CASTPWEGSSGNTIYF

D gene: -
clone size: many
V gene: TRBV6-1
J gene: TRBJ1-5
CDR3 DNA: TGTGCCAGCAGTGCCACTTCTCGTCAGCCCCAGCATTTT
CDR3 protein: CASSATSRQPQHF

D gene: TRBD1
clone size: many
V gene: TRBV19
J gene: TRBJ1-4
CDR3 DNA: TGTGCCAGTAGTGGGGGACAGGGCACACCTAATGAAAAACTGTTTTTT
CDR3 protein: CASSGGQGTPNEKLFF

D gene: -
clone size: many
V gene: TRBV19
J gene: TRBJ1-5
CDR3 DNA: TGTGCCAGTAGCCAGGGCTTGCAGCCCCAGCATTTT
CDR3 protein: CASSQGLQPQHF

D gene: -
clone size: many
V gene: TRBV6-1
J gene: TRBJ1-1
CDR3 DNA: TGTGCCAGCAGTCGCCCGGGACGATCGAACACTGAAGCTTTCTTT
CDR3 protein: CASSRPGRSNTEAFF

D gene: -
clone size: -
V gene: TRBV24-1
J gene: TRBJ2-5
CDR3 DNA: TGTGCCACCAGTAGGGCAGGCGAAGAGACCCAGTACTTC
CDR3 protein: CATSRAGEETQYF

D gene: -
clone size: many
V gene: TRBV5-1
J gene: TRBJ1-1
CDR3 DNA: TGCGCCAGCAGCTCCAGAGTTCAGAACACTGAAGCTTTCTTT
CDR3 protein: CASSSRVQNTEAFF

D gene: TRBD1
clone size: few
V gene: TRBV6-1
J gene: TRBJ1-5
CDR3 DNA: TGTGCCAGCAGTGAAGCCAGCAATGACAGGGTGTATTTT
CDR3 protein: CASSEASNDRVYF

D gene: -
clone size: -
V gene: TRBV18
J gene: TRBJ1-3
CDR3 DNA: TGTGCCAGCTCAGAGATTGCGGCCCCTGGAAACACCATATATTTT
CDR3 protein: CASSEIAAPGNTIYF

D gene: -
clone size: many
V gene: TRBV19
J gene: TRBJ2-5
CDR3 DNA: TGTGCCAGTAGTGCCGCAGAGACCCAGTACTTC
CDR3 protein: CASSAAETQYF

D gene: -
clone size: many
V gene: TRBV19
J gene: TRBJ1-6
CDR3 DNA: TGTGCCAGTAGCCTTGGGGCTATATCCTATAATTCACCCCTCCACTTT
CDR3 protein: CASSLGAISYNSPLHF

D gene: -
clone size: many
V gene: TRBV27
J gene: TRBJ1-1
CDR3 DNA: TGTGCCAGCAGTTTAGGGTCATGGGGCACTGAAGCTTTCTTT
CDR3 protein: CASSLGSWGTEAFF

D gene: -
clone size: few
V gene: TRBV29-1
J gene: TRBJ2-2
CDR3 DNA: TGCAGCGCAATAATGCTAACCGGGGAGCTGTTTTTT
CDR3 protein: CSAIMLTGELFF

D gene: -
clone size: many
V gene: TRBV28
J gene: TRBJ1-2
CDR3 DNA: TGTGCCAGCAGTCCCCACCCGTCAGAGGACTATGGCTACACCTTC
CDR3 protein: CASSPHPSEDYGYTF

D gene: TRBD1
clone size: many
V gene: TRBV6-1
J gene: TRBJ1-1
CDR3 DNA: TGTGCCAACAGCGACAGGGTGAACACTGAAGCTTTCTTT
CDR3 protein: CANSDRVNTEAFF

D gene: TRBD2
clone size: many
V gene: TRBV20-1
J gene: TRBJ2-5
CDR3 DNA: TGCAGTGCTAGGTGGCTAGCGGGGGGCCCGGGTGAGACCCAGTACTTC
CDR3 protein: CSARWLAGGPGETQYF

D gene: -
clone size: many
V gene: TRBV20-1
J gene: TRBJ2-7
CDR3 DNA: TGCAGTGCTAGGCTCGGGGGTTTCTCCTACGAGCAGTACTTC
CDR3 protein: CSARLGGFSYEQYF

D gene: -
clone size: many
V gene: TRBV24-1
J gene: TRBJ2-5
CDR3 DNA: TGTGCCACCAGTGACCCCCACGGCCGAGAGACCCAGTACTTC
CDR3 protein: CATSDPHGRETQYF

D gene: -
clone size: many
V gene: TRBV6-1
J gene: TRBJ2-2
CDR3 DNA: TGTGCCAGCAGAACCTTCAGCAAGGGGAACACCGGGGAGCTGTTTTTT
CDR3 protein: CASRTFSKGNTGELFF

D gene: TRBD1
clone size: many
V gene: TRBV7-9
J gene: TRBJ2-7
CDR3 DNA: TGTGCCAGCAGCAAGCTAATTCAAACCGGGACAGGGGTTGTCAACGAGCAGTACTTC
CDR3 protein: CASSKLIQTGTGVVNEQYF

D gene: -
clone size: many
V gene: TRBV2
J gene: TRBJ1-5
CDR3 DNA: TGTGCCAGCAGTGAAGAGCTCTTTTCTCAGCCCCAGCATTTT
CDR3 protein: CASSEELFSQPQHF

D gene: -
clone size: -
V gene: TRBV5-1
J gene: TRBJ1-6
CDR3 DNA: TGCGCCAGCAGCTTGTTTCGGGATTCACCCCTCCACTTT
CDR3 protein: CASSLFRDSPLHF

D gene: TRBD1
clone size: many
V gene: TRBV2
J gene: TRBJ1-2
CDR3 DNA: TGTGCCAGCAGGGACAGGATGTGGAACTATGGCTACACCTTC
CDR3 protein: CASRDRMWNYGYTF

D gene: -
clone size: many
V gene: TRBV2
J gene: TRBJ2-3
CDR3 DNA: TGTGCCAGCAGTAACAGTCGCACAGATACGCAGTATTTT
CDR3 protein: CASSNSRTDTQYF

D gene: -
clone size: many
V gene: TRBV3-1
J gene: TRBJ1-1
CDR3 DNA: TGTGCCAGCAGCCCGTCTTACGGTCCAGCTTTCTTT
CDR3 protein: CASSPSYGPAFF

D gene: -
clone size: many
V gene: TRBV28
J gene: TRBJ1-5
CDR3 DNA: TGTGCCAGCAGTTTATTATATCAGCCCCAGCATTTT
CDR3 protein: CASSLLYQPQHF

D gene: -
clone size: -
V gene: TRBV7-6
J gene: TRBJ1-3
CDR3 DNA: TGTGCCAGCAGCCCCTCAGGGCCCTCTGGAAACACCATATATTTT
CDR3 protein: CASSPSGPSGNTIYF

D gene: -
clone size: many
V gene: TRBV20-1
J gene: TRBJ1-6
CDR3 DNA: TGCAGTGCTAGAGATAATCTATCACCCCTCCACTTT
CDR3 protein: CSARDNLSPLHF

D gene: TRBD1
clone size: many
V gene: TRBV24-1
J gene: TRBJ2-3
CDR3 DNA: TGTGCCACCTCGACAGGGCGAACAGATACGCAGTATTTT
CDR3 protein: CATSTGRTDTQYF